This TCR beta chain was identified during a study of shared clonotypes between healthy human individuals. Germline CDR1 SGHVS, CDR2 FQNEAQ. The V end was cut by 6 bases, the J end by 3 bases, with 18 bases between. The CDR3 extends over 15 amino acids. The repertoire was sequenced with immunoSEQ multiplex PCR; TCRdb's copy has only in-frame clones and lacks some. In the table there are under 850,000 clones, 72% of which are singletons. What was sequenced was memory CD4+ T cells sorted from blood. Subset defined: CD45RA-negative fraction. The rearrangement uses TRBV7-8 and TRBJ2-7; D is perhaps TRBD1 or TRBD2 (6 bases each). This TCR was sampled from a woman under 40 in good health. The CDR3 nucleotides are TGTGCCAGCAGTCTCGTATCCGGGGGCGTCTACGAGCAGTACTTC. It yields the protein CASSLVSGGVYEQYF.